The rows below give T cell receptor beta chains drawn from one sample of a study of T-cell reconstitution after alpha-beta-depleted transplantation in children. TCRdb fed the PCR reads into MiXCR, producing one record per CDR3 protein. The sample lists about 260,000 distinct CDR3 sequences, around 7.5% occurring once. Sequencing used PBMCs, mostly from graft donor cells, obtained 180 days after TCRalphabeta/CD19-depleted stem cell transplant. The receptors stem from a male patient under 18 who had a stem cell transplant for acute lymphoblastic leukemia, so the T cells may come from the graft donor. Each CDR3 is given with its conserved first and last residue. Each record gives: V gene, J gene, CDR3 protein.

TRBV6-5	TRBJ2-7	CASSYSGELSYEQYF
TRBV10-3	TRBJ2-2	CATRGGSHDTGELFF
TRBV11-1	TRBJ2-4	CASSLKPGLAGPTAKNIQYF
TRBV5-4	TRBJ2-7	CASSFWQGAGIEQYF
TRBV24-1	TRBJ2-1	CATSDLRWLDNEQFF
TRBV21-1	TRBJ2-1	CASSMTSGRAKFENEQFF
TRBV4-3	TRBJ2-3	CASSQERSYTQYF
TRBV28	TRBJ2-1	CASSRSTSGNEQFF
TRBV5-1	TRBJ2-2	CASSSDNTGELFF
TRBV6-1	TRBJ2-2	CASSILGSDTGELFF
TRBV12-3/TRBV12-4	TRBJ1-3	CASSQTGAGNTIYF
TRBV10-3	TRBJ2-1	CAISMGVGYNEQFF
TRBV7-8	TRBJ2-3	CASSVGAISSSTDTQYF
TRBV18	TRBJ2-7	CASSPNIPGQLYEQYF
TRBV7-9	TRBJ2-7	CASSATSGGLGEQYF
TRBV11-1	TRBJ2-4	CASSLFQGQLNIQYF
TRBV7-9	TRBJ1-3	CASSPVNPPADTIYF
TRBV10-3	TRBJ2-2	CAIRTGGTGELFF
TRBV24-1	TRBJ1-6	CATPDNPRPDSPLHF
TRBV12-3/TRBV12-4	TRBJ2-6	CASTGSGSGANVLTF
TRBV24-1	TRBJ2-2	CATTADPSGELFF
TRBV4-2	TRBJ2-7	CASSQGGSSYEQYF
TRBV21-1	TRBJ2-7	CDGGQADYEQYF
TRBV11-2	TRBJ2-3	CASSLGLADSTDTQYF
TRBV14	TRBJ2-7	CASSLTGGLYEQYF
TRBV7-9	TRBJ2-1	CASSLEGWRYNEQFF
TRBV7-9	TRBJ2-7	CASRTRAFGEQYF
TRBV29-1	TRBJ2-2	CSALGQLANTGELFF
TRBV10-3	TRBJ2-7	CAISESATRYEQYF
TRBV25-1	TRBJ2-4	CASTKVAKNIQYF
TRBV29-1	TRBJ2-1	CSVDIRVTDNEQFF
TRBV28	TRBJ2-5	CASSPSLAGGRRRAWGGEETQYF
TRBV7-3	TRBJ1-1	CASSLTRTTEAFF
TRBV5-6	TRBJ1-4	CASSLSGQPKLFF
TRBV10-3	TRBJ2-1	CAISEGVGQGYLQFF
TRBV7-2	TRBJ2-7	CASSLGASAYEQYF
TRBV15	TRBJ1-4	CATSRDRGANEKLFF
TRBV28	TRBJ2-5	CASSFHGAGQETQYF
TRBV6-2/TRBV6-3	TRBJ2-4	CASSYPDREGAKNIQYF
TRBV27	TRBJ2-1	CASSLSGLAGLNEQFF
TRBV5-1	TRBJ2-1	CASSFQSSYNEQFF
TRBV6-5	TRBJ2-4	CASSYSLYSLAKNIQYF
TRBV5-6	TRBJ2-3	CASSLEVAPDTQYF
TRBV2	TRBJ2-3	CASWLDTQYF
TRBV6-2/TRBV6-3	TRBJ2-5	CASRPVAGGQETQYF
TRBV12-3/TRBV12-4	TRBJ2-1	CASSSSGYNEQFF
TRBV5-1	TRBJ2-7	CASSLYWGVSYEQYF
TRBV6-2/TRBV6-3	TRBJ2-6	CASSYSGSGANVLTF
TRBV5-1	TRBJ2-2	CASSPVGGTSGGAGELFF
TRBV9	TRBJ1-4	CASSSRTTSNEKLFF